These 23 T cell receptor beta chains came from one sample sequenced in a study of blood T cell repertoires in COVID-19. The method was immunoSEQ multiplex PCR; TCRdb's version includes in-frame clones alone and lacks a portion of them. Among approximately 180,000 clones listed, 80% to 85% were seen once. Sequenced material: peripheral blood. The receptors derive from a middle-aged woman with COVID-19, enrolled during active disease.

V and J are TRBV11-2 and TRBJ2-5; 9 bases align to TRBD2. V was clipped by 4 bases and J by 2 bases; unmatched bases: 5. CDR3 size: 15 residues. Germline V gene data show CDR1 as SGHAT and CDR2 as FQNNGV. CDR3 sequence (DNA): TGTGCCAGCAGCTGGGGGCTAGCGGGACAAGAGACCCAGTACTTC. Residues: CASSWGLAGQETQYF.

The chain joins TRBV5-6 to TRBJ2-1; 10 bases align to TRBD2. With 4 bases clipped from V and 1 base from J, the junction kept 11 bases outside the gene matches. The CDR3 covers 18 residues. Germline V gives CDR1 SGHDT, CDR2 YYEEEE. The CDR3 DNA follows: TGTGCCAGCAGCCCGAGTGAAAAGCGGGAGGGGTCCTACAATGAGCAGTTCTTC. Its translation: CASSPSEKREGSYNEQFF.

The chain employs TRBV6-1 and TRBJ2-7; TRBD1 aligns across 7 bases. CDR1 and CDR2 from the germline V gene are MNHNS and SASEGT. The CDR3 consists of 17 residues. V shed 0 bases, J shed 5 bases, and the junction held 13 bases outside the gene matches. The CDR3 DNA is TGTGCCAGCAGTGAAGCGACAGGGACACGAGCCATTCACGAGCAGTACTTC. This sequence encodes CASSEATGTRAIHEQYF.

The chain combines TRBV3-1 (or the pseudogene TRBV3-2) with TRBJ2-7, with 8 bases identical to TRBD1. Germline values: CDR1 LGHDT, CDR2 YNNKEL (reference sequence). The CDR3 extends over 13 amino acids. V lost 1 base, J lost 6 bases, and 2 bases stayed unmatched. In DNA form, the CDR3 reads TGTGCCAGCAGCCAAGTACAGGGGGGCGAGCAGTACTTC. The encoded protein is CASSQVQGGEQYF.

The CDR3 spells CASSDAAGGNEQFF. The CDR3 DNA follows: TGTGCCAGCAGTGACGCAGCGGGAGGAAATGAGCAGTTCTTC. The V call is TRBV6-4, the J call TRBJ2-1; TRBD2 agrees at 9 bases. CDR3 length: 14 residues. In germline, CDR1 is MRHNA, CDR2 SNTAGT. The trim removed 2 bases at V and 7 bases at J, leaving 3 bases unmatched.

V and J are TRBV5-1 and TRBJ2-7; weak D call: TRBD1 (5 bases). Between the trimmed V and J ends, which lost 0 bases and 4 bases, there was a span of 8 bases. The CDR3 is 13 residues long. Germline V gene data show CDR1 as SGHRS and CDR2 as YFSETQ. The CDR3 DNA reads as TGCGCCAGCAGCTTGGGGACAACTTACGAGCAGTACTTC. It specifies CASSLGTTYEQYF.

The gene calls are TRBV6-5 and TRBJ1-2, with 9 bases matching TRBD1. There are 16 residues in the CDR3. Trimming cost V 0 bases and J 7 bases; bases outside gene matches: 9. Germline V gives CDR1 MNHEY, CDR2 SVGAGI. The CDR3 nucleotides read TGTGCCAGCAGTTACTCTTTCCCGGGACAGGGATTTGGCTACACCTTC. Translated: CASSYSFPGQGFGYTF.

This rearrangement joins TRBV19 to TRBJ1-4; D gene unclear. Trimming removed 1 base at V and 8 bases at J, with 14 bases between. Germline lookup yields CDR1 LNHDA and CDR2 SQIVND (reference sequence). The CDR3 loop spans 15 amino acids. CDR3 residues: CASSIGVEVEEKLFF. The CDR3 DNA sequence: TGTGCCAGTAGTATAGGGGTGGAGGTTGAAGAAAAACTGTTTTTT.

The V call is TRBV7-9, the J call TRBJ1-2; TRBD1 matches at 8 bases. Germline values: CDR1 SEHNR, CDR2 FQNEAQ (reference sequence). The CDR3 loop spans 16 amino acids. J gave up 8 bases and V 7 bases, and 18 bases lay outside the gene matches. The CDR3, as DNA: TGTGCCAGCACTCCGCCGGACAGGGAGGGAAGGAAGGGCTACACCTTC. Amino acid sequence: CASTPPDREGRKGYTF.

CDR3 protein: CASSLRTVNSPLHF. The CDR3 coding sequence is TGTGCCAGCAGCCTTCGGACAGTTAATTCACCCCTCCACTTT. This chain uses TRBV3-1 (or the pseudogene TRBV3-2) with TRBJ1-6, with D tentatively TRBD1 (6 bases). The CDR3 is made up of 14 amino acids. Trimming left V 4 bases short and J 6 bases short, with 10 bases between. Germline CDR1 LGHDT, CDR2 YNNKEL (reference sequence).

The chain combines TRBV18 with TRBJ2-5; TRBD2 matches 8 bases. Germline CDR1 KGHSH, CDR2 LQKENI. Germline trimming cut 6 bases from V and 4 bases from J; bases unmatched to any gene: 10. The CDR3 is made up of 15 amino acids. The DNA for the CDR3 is TGTGCCAGCTCCTTTAGCGGGATAATAGGAGAGACCCAGTACTTC. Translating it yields CASSFSGIIGETQYF.

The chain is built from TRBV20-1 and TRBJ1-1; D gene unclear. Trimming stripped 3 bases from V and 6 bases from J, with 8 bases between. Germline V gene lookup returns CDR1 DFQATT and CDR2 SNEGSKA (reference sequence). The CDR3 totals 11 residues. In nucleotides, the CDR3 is TGCAGTGCTAGGGCAGGCCCTGAAGCTTTCTTT. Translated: CSARAGPEAFF.

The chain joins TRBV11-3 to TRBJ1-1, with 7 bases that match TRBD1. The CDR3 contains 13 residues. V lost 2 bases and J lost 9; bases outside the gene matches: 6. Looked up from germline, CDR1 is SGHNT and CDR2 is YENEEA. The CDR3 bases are TGTGCCAGCAGCTTACCTGACAGGGCTCAAGCTTTCTTT. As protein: CASSLPDRAQAFF.

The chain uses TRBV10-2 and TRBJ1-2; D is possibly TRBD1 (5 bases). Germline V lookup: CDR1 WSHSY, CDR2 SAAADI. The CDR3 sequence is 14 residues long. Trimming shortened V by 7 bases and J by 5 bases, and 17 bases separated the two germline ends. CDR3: CASTLQGGSYGYTF. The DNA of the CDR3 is TGCGCCAGCACTCTGCAGGGCGGATCGTATGGCTACACCTTC.

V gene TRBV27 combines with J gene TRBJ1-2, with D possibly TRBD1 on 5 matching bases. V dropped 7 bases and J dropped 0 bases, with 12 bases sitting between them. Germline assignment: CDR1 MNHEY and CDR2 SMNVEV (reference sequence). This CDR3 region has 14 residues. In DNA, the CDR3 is TGTGCCAGCACCCGCGGGGGGGCTAACTATGGCTACACCTTC. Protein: CASTRGGANYGYTF.

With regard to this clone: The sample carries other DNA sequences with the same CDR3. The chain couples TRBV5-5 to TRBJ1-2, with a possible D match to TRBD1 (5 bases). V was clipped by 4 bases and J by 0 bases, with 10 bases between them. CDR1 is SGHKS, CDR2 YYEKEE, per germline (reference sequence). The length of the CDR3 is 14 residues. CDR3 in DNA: TGTGCCAGCAGCCTTACAGGCGCTAACTATGGCTACACCTTC. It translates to CASSLTGANYGYTF.

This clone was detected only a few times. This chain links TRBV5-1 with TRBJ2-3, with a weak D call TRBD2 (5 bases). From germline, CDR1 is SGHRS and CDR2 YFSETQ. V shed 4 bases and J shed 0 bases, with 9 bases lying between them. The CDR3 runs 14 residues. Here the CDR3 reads CASSTDSSTDTQYF. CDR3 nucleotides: TGCGCCAGCAGCACGGACTCCAGCACAGATACGCAGTATTTT.

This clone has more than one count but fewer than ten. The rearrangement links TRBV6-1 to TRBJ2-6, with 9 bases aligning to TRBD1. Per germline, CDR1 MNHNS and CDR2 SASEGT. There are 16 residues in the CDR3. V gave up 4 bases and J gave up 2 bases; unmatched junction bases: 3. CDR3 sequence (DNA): TGTGCCAGCAGTGCCACAGGGGGCGCTGGGGCCAACGTCCTGACTTTC. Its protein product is CASSATGGAGANVLTF.

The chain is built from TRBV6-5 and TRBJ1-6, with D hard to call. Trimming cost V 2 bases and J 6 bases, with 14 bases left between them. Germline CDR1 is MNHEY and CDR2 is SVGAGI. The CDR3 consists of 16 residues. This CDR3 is CASSYLVAGGNSPLHF. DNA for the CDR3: TGTGCCAGCAGTTACCTTGTGGCAGGAGGTAATTCACCCCTCCACTTT.

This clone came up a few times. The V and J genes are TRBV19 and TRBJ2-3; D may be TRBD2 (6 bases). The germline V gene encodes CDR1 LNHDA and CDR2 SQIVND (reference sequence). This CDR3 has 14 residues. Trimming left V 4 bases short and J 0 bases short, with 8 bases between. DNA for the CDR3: TGTGCCAGTAGTAGCGGGACTAGCACAGATACGCAGTATTTT. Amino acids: CASSSGTSTDTQYF.

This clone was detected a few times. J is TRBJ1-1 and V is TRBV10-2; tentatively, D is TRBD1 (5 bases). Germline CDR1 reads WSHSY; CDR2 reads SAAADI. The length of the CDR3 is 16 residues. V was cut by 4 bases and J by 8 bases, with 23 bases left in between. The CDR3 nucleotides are TGCGCCAGCAGTGGGGCGGGAACAAGGGGAACTGGCGAAGCTTTCTTT. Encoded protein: CASSGAGTRGTGEAFF.

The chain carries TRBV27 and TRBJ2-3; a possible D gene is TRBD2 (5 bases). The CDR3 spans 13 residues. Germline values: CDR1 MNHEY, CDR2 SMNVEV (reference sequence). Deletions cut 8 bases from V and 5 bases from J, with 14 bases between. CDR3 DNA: TGTGCCAGCCGGACTCGTATGATAGATACGCAGTATTTT. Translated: CASRTRMIDTQYF.

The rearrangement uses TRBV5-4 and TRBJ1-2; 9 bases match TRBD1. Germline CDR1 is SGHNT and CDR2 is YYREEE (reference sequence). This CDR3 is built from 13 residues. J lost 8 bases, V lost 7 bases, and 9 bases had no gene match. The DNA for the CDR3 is TGTGCCAGCGGTTTGACAGGGGGTGTCGGCTACACCTTC. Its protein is CASGLTGGVGYTF.